This record looks at one T cell receptor (beta chain) sequence and its context. These data are taken from a study of T cells expressing NK-cell markers. TCRdb reprocessed the 5' RACE reads, keeping one entry per CDR3 protein, no DNA. The specimen's table records roughly 350,000 distinct CDR3 sequences. Germline CDR1 reads MNHEY; CDR2 reads SVGEGT. This CDR3 contains 16 residues. Sequenced material: blood T cells: a sorted CD56 or NKG2C T cell subset, CD4+ or CD8+ T cells, or bulk PBMC T cells (not recorded which). The chain has TRBV6-2 or TRBV6-3 and TRBJ2-7; TCRdb designates TRBD1, a call that cannot be tested without DNA. This sequence originates from a man aged 18-69 years in good health. The CDR3 protein is CASSGGGKQSSYEQYF.